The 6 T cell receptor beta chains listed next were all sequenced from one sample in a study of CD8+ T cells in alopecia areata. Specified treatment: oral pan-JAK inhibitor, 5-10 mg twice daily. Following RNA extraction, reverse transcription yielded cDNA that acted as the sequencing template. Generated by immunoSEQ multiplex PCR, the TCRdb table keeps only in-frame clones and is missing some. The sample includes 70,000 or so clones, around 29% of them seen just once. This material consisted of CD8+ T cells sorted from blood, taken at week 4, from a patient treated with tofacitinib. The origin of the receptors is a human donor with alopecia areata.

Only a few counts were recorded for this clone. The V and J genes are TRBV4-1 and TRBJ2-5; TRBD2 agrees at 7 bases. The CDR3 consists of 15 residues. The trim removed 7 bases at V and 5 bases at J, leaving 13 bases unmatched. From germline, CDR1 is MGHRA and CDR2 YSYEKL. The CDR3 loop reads CASKNMGRERETQYF. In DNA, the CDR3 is TGCGCCAGCAAGAACATGGGGCGGGAGAGGGAGACCCAGTACTTC.

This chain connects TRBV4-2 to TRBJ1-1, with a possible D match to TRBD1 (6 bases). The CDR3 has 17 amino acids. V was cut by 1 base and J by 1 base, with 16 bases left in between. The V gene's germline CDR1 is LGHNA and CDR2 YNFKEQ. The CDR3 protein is CASSQGRGGRGNTEAFF. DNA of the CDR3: TGTGCCAGCAGCCAAGGCCGGGGGGGCCGGGGGAACACTGAAGCTTTCTTT.

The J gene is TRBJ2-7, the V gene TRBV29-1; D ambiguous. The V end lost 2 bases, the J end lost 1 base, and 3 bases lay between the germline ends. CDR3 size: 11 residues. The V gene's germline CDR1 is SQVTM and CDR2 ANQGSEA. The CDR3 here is CSVEQSYEQYF. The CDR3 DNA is TGCAGCGTTGAACAGTCCTACGAGCAGTACTTC.

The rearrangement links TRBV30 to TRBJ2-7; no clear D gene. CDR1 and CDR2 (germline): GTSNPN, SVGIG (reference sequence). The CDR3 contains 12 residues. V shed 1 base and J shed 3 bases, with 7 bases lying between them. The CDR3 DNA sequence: TGTGCCTGGAGTGAGTCCAGCTACGAGCAGTACTTC. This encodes CAWSESSYEQYF.

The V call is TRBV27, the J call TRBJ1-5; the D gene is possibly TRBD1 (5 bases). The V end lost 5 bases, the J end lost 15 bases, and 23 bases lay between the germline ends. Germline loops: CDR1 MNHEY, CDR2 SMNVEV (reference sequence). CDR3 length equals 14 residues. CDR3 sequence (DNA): TGTGCCAGCAGTCCAAGGGACGTTCGGGATGGATGGCATTTT. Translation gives CASSPRDVRDGWHF.

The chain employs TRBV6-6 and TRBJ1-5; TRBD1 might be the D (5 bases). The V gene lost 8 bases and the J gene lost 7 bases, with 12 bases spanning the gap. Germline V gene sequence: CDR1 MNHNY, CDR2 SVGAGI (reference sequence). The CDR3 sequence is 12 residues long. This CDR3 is CASWTLNQPQHF. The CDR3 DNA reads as TGTGCCAGCTGGACACTCAACCAGCCCCAGCATTTT.